The entry below gives a single T cell receptor (beta chain) sequence along with its context. Its specificity is not known. This CDR3 contains 16 residues. V gave up 1 base and J gave up 4 bases; unmatched junction bases: 9. Germline CDR1 is DFQATT and CDR2 is SNEGSKA (reference sequence). The sample is drawn from a study of CD8+CD57+ T cells in acquired aplastic anemia. In the study overall: Sorted CD4+ and CD8+ cells gave an average of around 3.1 ug of DNA. The study obtained 8.5 million to 12 million reads on average for CD4+ cells from healthy donors. Study outcomes and limitations: CD8+ Simpson's diversity in patients was not significantly different from that in controls. The same twenty-nine CD8+ CDR3 sequences occurred in patients and in controls.

The template for TCR beta VDJ and CDR3 sequence profiling was genomic DNA. TCRdb re-called the reads with MiXCR, one entry per CDR3 protein. Here the sample spans some 45,000 distinct CDR3 sequences, 65% to 70% being singletons. Sequences were obtained from sorted CD4+, CD8+, or CD8+CD57+ T cells (not recorded which) from PBMCs. V and J are TRBV20-1 and TRBJ2-3; 9 positions match TRBD2. The TCR originated in a human donor in good health, serving as a control. The CDR3 DNA is TGCAGTGCTAGAGTGGGGCGCGGGGGGGCTTCAGATACGCAGTATTTT. Protein: CSARVGRGGASDTQYF.